This T cell receptor (beta chain) appears in the sequencing data of a study of shared clonotypes between healthy human individuals (dated by TCRdb to the early 2020s). With respect to the entire study: Two women and three men aged 18 to 49 years were included in the cohort. For each donor, CD4 naive and CD4 memory were each given three plates, CD8 naive was given two plates, and CD8 memory was given one plate. The study deeply sequenced blood TCR repertoires of about 5 healthy adults to estimate repertoire size and the extent of clonotype sharing between individuals. To increase sequencing depth and limit assay-specific biases, different laboratories used diverse techniques to prepare libraries and sequence TCR repertoires. Leukapheresis yielded between about 0.8 and 8.9 billion PBMCs per donor.

As for this clone: It has no known antigen specificity. No clone much larger than this one lies a single base away; base qualities are absent.

The CDR1 and CDR2 encoded by the germline V gene are MDHEN and SYDVKM. Unmatched junction bases come to 13, with V trimmed by 2 bases and J by 12 bases. Including cysteine and phenylalanine, the CDR3 has 15 amino acids. Only the CDR3 portion is preserved as DNA: 45 bases, with reading frame beginning at the first base. The donors were healthy, HIV-negative adults who had no recently reported acute infections or vaccinations. Only Caucasian adults living in Nashville, Tennessee, USA were represented among the donors. CD4+ T cells were enriched through magnetic negative selection, after which naive cells were positively selected on CD45RA and the remaining negative fraction served as the memory subset. Blood was obtained by leukapheresis, after which PBMCs were separated by Ficoll-Histopaque density gradient centrifugation and cryopreserved in liquid nitrogen vapor phase. Purity and quantity of every magnetically sorted T cell population were checked by analytical flow cytometry. Genomic DNA was isolated from each sorted fraction and quantified by UV absorbance on a Nanodrop 2000c.

General conclusions and limits of the study: About 4.5% of naive CD4, 3% to 3.5% of naive CD8, 2.3% of memory CD4, and over 0.35% of memory CD8 clonotypes were shared across a few donors. Sampling was limited to blood, and TCR repertoires in tissue likely differ from TCR repertoires in blood. Pairwise subsampling indicated that sequencing depth was expected to affect the degree of clonotype sharing among donors. Rarefaction of sorted-subset datasets indicated incomplete sequencing despite the large sequencing depth. Higher generation probabilities were observed for clonotypes shared by all four sorted-subset donors than for non-shared clonotypes. Naive subsets generally had larger estimated clonotype richness than memory subsets. Because the study included a small number of donors, the genetic and exposure-history diversity represented was limited.

TCR CDR3 regions were amplified from genomic DNA by multiplex PCR using the deep immunoSEQ assay. Extracted genomic DNA from each cell subset was distributed evenly across all wells of several immunoSEQ 96-well plates, and each plate was treated as a replicate. For sorted subsets, about 200 ng genomic DNA, equal to some 30,000 T cell genomes, was loaded into each replicate PCR. The purified libraries were quantified using a Qubit 3.0 fluorometer, sized with a Bioanalyzer 2100, and then quantified again using the KAPA Library Quantification kit. Every immunoSEQ 96-well plate was sequenced on a separate single-read 150-cycle Illumina NextSeq 550 flow cell. Per the source publication's procedure: Because the immunoSEQ output held only junctional sequences and lacked quality scores, the filtering could not match the filtering applied to full-length reads. To assign V/J genes and CDR3, sequences were annotated against IMGT germline references using PyIR, a Python wrapper for IgBLAST v1.9. Any read was removed if the V/J assignment was weak (E-value above 1e-6), the CDR3 was missing, or the read contained stop codons, out-of-frame junctions, or ambiguous translated residues. V3J clonotypes were defined by identical inferred V gene, J gene, and CDR3 amino acid sequence. Percentage overlap between repertoires was computed as shared unique clonotypes divided by the size of the smaller repertoire. RTK rarefaction, the Chao1 estimator, and Recon v2.1 estimates of unobserved clonotypes were used to assess repertoire richness. Generation probabilities were computed with OLGA for all TCRbeta clonotypes obtained by the gDNA method from several donors. Entries here come from immuneACCESS through TCRdb and include only in-frame sequences with V and J called. Some clones fail to appear in such tables; in the studies checked, an unresolved V gene covers under half of the shortfall, and the cause of the remainder is unknown. V and J calls and clone size come straight from that table; D and trimming were deduced from the DNA. Within this sample are hundreds of thousands of clones, with more than 60% of them counted one time only. The ten largest clones represent more than 9% of the sample.

Sequencing was performed on memory CD4+ T cells sorted from blood. In light of the paper, this sample's cell subset or site label describes: CD45RA-negative fraction. The clonotype originates from a man younger than 45 in good health. The receptor chain draws on TRBV28 and TRBJ2-7, with TRBD2 matching 10 junction bases. The CDR3 amino acid sequence is: CASSLGLAGVVRLYF. The nucleotide sequence reads TGTGCCAGCAGTTTAGGCCTAGCGGGAGTCGTTCGTCTGTACTTC.